Detailed here is one T cell receptor beta chain. This entry comes from a study of radiation and T cells in renal cell carcinoma. Trimming took off 0 bases at V and 6 bases at J, with 6 bases between the two ends. Germline V gives CDR1 SGHRS, CDR2 YFSETQ. The CDR3 runs to 13 residues. Sequenced by immunoSEQ multiplex PCR; TCRdb stores in-frame clones only, minus some. The sample lists more than 95,000 clones; about four fifths were seen once. Sample time point: baseline pretreatment blood. Treatment meaning: 15 Gy SBRT to primary tumor, nephrectomy 4 weeks later. The TCR comes from a woman in her fifties or sixties with renal cell carcinoma. The sequencing here drew on blood, taken from a patient whose treatment included radiotherapy and nephrectomy. This chain links TRBV5-1 with TRBJ2-2; possible D gene TRBD1, 6 bases. CDR3 DNA sequence: TGCGCCAGCAGCTTGGACAGGGCCGGGGAGCTGTTTTTT. Residues: CASSLDRAGELFF.